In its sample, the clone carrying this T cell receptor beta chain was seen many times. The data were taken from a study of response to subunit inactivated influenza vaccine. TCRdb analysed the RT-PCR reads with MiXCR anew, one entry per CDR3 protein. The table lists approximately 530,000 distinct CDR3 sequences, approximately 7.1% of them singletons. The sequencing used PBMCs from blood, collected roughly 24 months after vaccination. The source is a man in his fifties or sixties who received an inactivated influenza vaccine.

CDR3 residues: CASSLDRMNTEAFF. CDR3 nucleotides: TGTGCCAGCAGCTTAGACAGGATGAACACTGAAGCTTTCTTT. J is TRBJ1-1 and V is TRBV11-2; D is ambiguous. Germline loops: CDR1 SGHAT, CDR2 FQNNGV. With 0 bases removed from V and 0 bases from J, the gap between germline ends came to 5 bases. The CDR3 consists of 14 residues.